These 24 T cell receptor beta chains share one sample of origin, sequenced in a study of T cell responses to AZD1222 COVID-19 vaccine. The assay was immunoSEQ multiplex PCR, and TCRdb's table has in-frame clones only and misses some. The table lists roughly 100,000 clones, 89% of them singletons. The material was peripheral blood, obtained on day 0 of AZD1222 vaccination. The source of these receptors is an adult in good health.

The chain couples TRBV10-1 to TRBJ1-4, with 8 bases that match TRBD1. The trim removed 9 bases at V and 0 bases at J, leaving 15 bases unmatched. CDR1 and CDR2 (germline): WNHNN, SYGVQD (reference sequence). The CDR3 spans 18 residues. This CDR3 reads CARPTGAAFPPTNEKLFF. The CDR3 coding sequence is TGCGCCAGGCCGACAGGGGCCGCATTCCCGCCAACTAATGAAAAACTGTTTTTT.

The chain is built from TRBV28 and TRBJ1-1; unclear D gene. This CDR3 has 14 residues. With 6 bases removed from V and 1 base from J, the gap between germline ends came to 12 bases. The V gene's germline CDR1 is MDHEN and CDR2 SYDVKM. CDR3 DNA sequence: TGTGCCAGCAGGATAGGTGGCAGGAACACTGAAGCTTTCTTT. It codes for CASRIGGRNTEAFF. The full variable domain, completed using reference TRBV28 and TRBJ1-1, is DVKVTQSSRYLVKRTGEKVFLECVQDMDHENMFWYRQDPGLGLRLIYFSYDVKMKEKGDIPEGYSVSREKKERFSLILESASTNQTSMYLCASRIGGRNTEAFFGQGTRLTVV.

The table lists this clone with a few counts. The gene calls are TRBV5-6 and TRBJ1-2; TRBD1 aligns across 7 bases. The V gene end was trimmed by 3 bases and the J gene end by 1 base; junction bases not matched to a gene: 6. Looked up from germline, CDR1 is SGHDT and CDR2 is YYEEEE. The CDR3 loop spans 15 amino acids. The CDR3 coding sequence is TGTGCCAGCAGCTACCGGGACAGTCTTAACTATGGCTACACCTTC. Translation: CASSYRDSLNYGYTF.

The rearrangement uses TRBV13 and TRBJ2-1, with 9 nucleotides matching TRBD1. CDR1 and CDR2 from the germline V gene are PRHDT and FYEKMQ (reference sequence). This CDR3 is built from 15 residues. V dropped 4 bases and J dropped 7; count of bases not matched to a gene: 8. This chain's CDR3 is CASSSRDRVINEQFF. The DNA of the CDR3 is TGTGCCAGCAGCTCCCGGGACAGGGTAATTAATGAGCAGTTCTTC.

This clone was seen only once. The chain uses TRBV7-9 and TRBJ2-7, with D unclear. The CDR3 consists of 16 residues. Germline values: CDR1 SEHNR, CDR2 FQNEAQ (reference sequence). The V gene lost 5 bases and the J gene lost 0 bases, with 17 bases spanning the gap. CDR3 sequence: CASSRGAGRPSYEQYF. The CDR3 nucleotides read TGTGCCAGCAGCCGCGGAGCCGGACGGCCCTCCTACGAGCAGTACTTC.

This clone has just one count. The chain uses TRBV5-5 and TRBJ2-7; TRBD1 might be the D (5 bases). CDR1 and CDR2 from the germline V gene are SGHKS and YYEKEE (reference sequence). CDR3 length: 14 amino acids. With 6 bases removed from V and 1 base from J, the gap between germline ends came to 14 bases. The DNA for the CDR3 is TGTGCCAGCACCCCCTCGACAGATTCCTACGAGCAGTACTTC. Protein product: CASTPSTDSYEQYF.

The chain has TRBV7-2 and TRBJ2-7; 10 nucleotides match TRBD1. The germline CDR1 and CDR2 sequences are SGHTA and FQGNSA. The CDR3 totals 14 residues. The J segment lost 3 bases and the V segment lost 2 bases, leaving 1 base of the junction unmatched. CDR3 in DNA: TGTGCCAGCAGCTTACGGACAGGGGGCTACGAGCAGTACTTC. It codes for CASSLRTGGYEQYF.

This clone has only one observation. V and J are TRBV18 and TRBJ1-1; D remains unclear. The CDR3 is 14 residues long. CDR1 is KGHSH and CDR2 is LQKENI in the germline V gene. Trimming took 5 bases from V and 0 from J, leaving 10 bases between them. The CDR3 DNA reads TGTGCCAGCTCAGGAGAGTATGTGAACACTGAAGCTTTCTTT. It is translated as CASSGEYVNTEAFF.

V is TRBV28 and J is TRBJ2-2, with D tentatively TRBD1 or TRBD2 (6 bases each). The CDR3 has 16 amino acids. Germline loops: CDR1 MDHEN, CDR2 SYDVKM. Trimming removed 7 bases at V and 7 bases at J, with 22 bases between. In DNA, the CDR3 is TGTGCCAGCAATAGGGGGGACACGCCTGGAGGCGGGGAGCTGTTTTTT. It codes for CASNRGDTPGGGELFF.

This clone was found once. The V gene is TRBV10-3, the J gene TRBJ1-1; D gene unclear. Deletions cut 6 bases from V and 3 bases from J, with 14 bases between. This CDR3 comprises 14 residues. Germline V gives CDR1 ENHRY, CDR2 SYGVKD. This chain's CDR3 is CAISQTVRDTEAFF. The DNA of the CDR3 is TGTGCCATCAGCCAGACCGTAAGGGACACTGAAGCTTTCTTT.

This sequence joins TRBV9 and TRBJ2-3; D unclear. Germline CDR1 reads SGDLS; CDR2 reads YYNGEE. This CDR3 comprises 14 residues. Trimming took 0 bases from V and 2 from J, leaving 7 bases between them. The CDR3 DNA is TGTGCCAGCAGCGTAGCCCCTCTCACAGATACGCAGTATTTT. This encodes CASSVAPLTDTQYF.

Points on this clone: The junction and the germline gene differ at one end; a read error may be behind it. The chain employs TRBV30 and TRBJ2-6; 7 bases are shared with TRBD1. CDR3 length: 15 amino acids. Germline V gives CDR1 GTSNPN, CDR2 SVGIG (reference sequence). CDR3 residues: CAWRGQNSGANVLTF. The DNA of the CDR3 is TGTGCCTGGCGGGGACAGAACTCTGGGGCTAACGTCCTGACTTTC. The whole variable domain, remainder taken from reference TRBV30 and TRBJ2-6, is SQTIHQWPATLVQPVGSPLSLECTVEGTSNPNLYWYRQAAGRGLQLLFYSVGIGQISSEVPQNLSASRPQDRQFILSSKKLLLSDSGFYLCAWRGQNSGANVLTFGAGSRLTVL.

The chain combines TRBV19 with TRBJ2-2; no reliable D call. Germline CDR1 and CDR2: LNHDA and SQIVND (reference sequence). Deletions cut 3 bases from V and 7 bases from J, with 12 bases between. CDR3 size: 14 residues. The DNA of the CDR3 is TGTGCCAGTAGTATCGACTTTCCTGTCGGGGAGCTGTTTTTT. Its protein product is CASSIDFPVGELFF.

The CDR3 nucleotides are TGTGCCAGCAGTTGGACAGGGGGTAACTATGGCTACACCTTC. It encodes CASSWTGGNYGYTF. This rearrangement joins TRBV6-5 to TRBJ1-2; TRBD1 matches at 10 bases. V trimming: 4 bases; J trimming: 1 base; junction bases outside the gene matches: 0. The germline gives CDR1 MNHEY, CDR2 SVGAGI. The CDR3 runs to 14 residues.

The genes are TRBV5-1 and TRBJ2-7; 8 bases match TRBD1. The V segment lost 0 bases and the J segment 7 bases; nucleotides outside the gene matches: 6. The CDR3 is 14 residues long. Germline V gene data show CDR1 as SGHRS and CDR2 as YFSETQ. CDR3 coding DNA: TGCGCCAGCAGCTTGGCGGGGCAGGGGGCTGAGCAGTACTTC. Translated: CASSLAGQGAEQYF.

V and J are TRBV4-1 and TRBJ1-1; 7 bases align to TRBD1. Looked up from germline, CDR1 is MGHRA and CDR2 is YSYEKL. J was trimmed by 1 base and V by 4 bases; bases with no gene match: 3. The CDR3 has 14 residues. The CDR3: CASSRRDRNTEAFF. The CDR3 DNA reads as TGCGCCAGCAGCCGTCGGGACAGGAACACTGAAGCTTTCTTT.

This chain links TRBV6-2 or TRBV6-3 with TRBJ2-3; 7 bases fit TRBD2. V gave up 4 bases and J gave up 3 bases; unmatched junction bases: 10. The CDR3 covers 16 residues. Germline-derived CDR1 and CDR2 are MNHEY and SVGEGT. Here the CDR3 reads CASSFVVGGGTDTQYF. The CDR3 DNA sequence: TGTGCCAGCAGTTTTGTTGTTGGCGGGGGTACAGATACGCAGTATTTT.

On this clone: Additional DNA sequences in this sample encode the identical CDR3. The chain recombines TRBV9 with TRBJ1-3, with 9 bases that match TRBD1. The V gene end was trimmed by 3 bases and the J gene end by 0 bases; junction bases not matched to a gene: 4. Germline V gives CDR1 SGDLS, CDR2 YYNGEE. The CDR3 contains 16 residues. The CDR3 nucleotides are TGTGCCAGCAGCGCAGGGACAGGGAACTCTGGAAACACCATATATTTT. Residues: CASSAGTGNSGNTIYF.

As regards this clone: This same CDR3 is encoded by further DNA sequences in the sample. The chain is built from TRBV6-4 and TRBJ1-6; 9 nucleotides line up with TRBD1. The CDR3 runs 14 residues. Trimming cost V 3 bases and J 6 bases; bases outside gene matches: 0. Per germline, CDR1 MRHNA and CDR2 SNTAGT. This CDR3 is CASSEGQGNSPLHF. The CDR3 DNA is TGTGCCAGCAGTGAGGGACAGGGTAATTCACCCCTCCACTTT.

The chain has TRBV19 and TRBJ1-2; D is perhaps TRBD1 (6 bases). Between the trimmed V and J ends, which lost 5 bases and 2 bases, there was a span of 9 bases. The CDR3 sequence is 13 residues long. Looked up from germline, CDR1 is LNHDA and CDR2 is SQIVND (reference sequence). CDR3 region: CASSYDRNYGYTF. CDR3 DNA sequence: TGTGCCAGTAGTTACGACAGGAACTATGGCTACACCTTC. The entire variable domain, with the rest obtained from reference TRBV19 and TRBJ1-2, is as follows: DGGITQSPKYLFRKEGQNVTLSCEQNLNHDAMYWYRQDPGQGLRLIYYSQIVNDFQKGDIAEGYSVSREKKESFPLTVTSAQKNPTAFYLCASSYDRNYGYTFGSGTRLTVV.

This rearrangement joins TRBV5-1 to TRBJ2-2; either TRBD1 or TRBD2 may supply D (5 bases each). V was clipped by 4 bases and J by 0 bases, with 10 bases between them. The germline gives CDR1 SGHRS, CDR2 YFSETQ. The CDR3 length is 15 residues. CDR3 sequence (DNA): TGCGCCAGCAGCCGGGGACGGGCGAACACCGGGGAGCTGTTTTTT. This codes for CASSRGRANTGELFF.

The genes are TRBV20-1 and TRBJ1-1; D gene uncertain. From germline, CDR1 is DFQATT and CDR2 SNEGSKA (reference sequence). The CDR3 has 11 residues. The ends were cut back, 0 bases at V and 7 bases at J, with 6 bases in the middle. CDR3 coding DNA: TGCAGTGCTAGAGATAATTTTGAAGCTTTCTTT. It specifies CSARDNFEAFF.

The table lists this clone with a count of one. The chain's CDR3 is CASSRTGRNYGYTF. As DNA, the CDR3 is TGTGCCAGTAGTCGGACAGGGCGTAACTATGGCTACACCTTC. V is TRBV19 and J is TRBJ1-2, with TRBD1 matching 8 bases. Germline V gives CDR1 LNHDA, CDR2 SQIVND (reference sequence). V dropped 5 bases and J dropped 1; count of bases not matched to a gene: 3. The CDR3 consists of 14 residues.

The V and J genes are TRBV28 and TRBJ1-1; D is uncertain. V lost 6 bases and J 7 bases, leaving 15 bases between the germline ends. The CDR3 covers 13 residues. The germline V gene has CDR1 MDHEN and CDR2 SYDVKM. The chain's CDR3 is CASRAFLEGEAFF. The CDR3, as DNA: TGTGCCAGCAGGGCTTTTTTGGAGGGTGAAGCTTTCTTT.